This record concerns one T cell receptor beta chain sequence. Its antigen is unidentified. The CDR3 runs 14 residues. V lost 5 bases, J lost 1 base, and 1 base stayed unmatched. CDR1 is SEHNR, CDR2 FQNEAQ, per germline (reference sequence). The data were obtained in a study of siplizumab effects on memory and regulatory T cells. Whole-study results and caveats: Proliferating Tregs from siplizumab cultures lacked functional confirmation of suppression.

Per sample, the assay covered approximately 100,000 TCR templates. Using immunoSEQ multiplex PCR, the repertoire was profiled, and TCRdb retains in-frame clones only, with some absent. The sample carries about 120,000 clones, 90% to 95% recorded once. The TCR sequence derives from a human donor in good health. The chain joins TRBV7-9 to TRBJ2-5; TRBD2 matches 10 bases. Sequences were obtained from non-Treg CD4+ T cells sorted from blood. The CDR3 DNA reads TGTGCCAGCAGCCGACTAGCGGGCCAAGAGACCCAGTACTTC. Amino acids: CASSRLAGQETQYF.